Below are 14 T cell receptor beta chains sequenced from a single sample in a study of T cells expressing NK-cell markers. TCRdb reprocessed the 5' RACE reads, with one entry per CDR3 protein and no DNA. Its table lists some 450,000 distinct CDR3 sequences. The sample comprised blood T cells: a sorted CD56 or NKG2C T cell subset, CD4+ or CD8+ T cells, or bulk PBMC T cells (not recorded which). The origin of the receptors is a woman aged 18-70 years in good health.

The chain has TRBV11-2 and TRBJ2-1; TCRdb's D call of TRBD1 is untestable without DNA. In germline, CDR1 is SGHAT, CDR2 FQNNGV. CDR3 length: 15 amino acids. CDR3 sequence: CASSLDGLPGNEQFF.

V and J are TRBV25-1 and TRBJ2-2. Germline CDR1 reads MGHDK; CDR2 reads SYGVNS. The CDR3 sequence is 15 residues long. This CDR3 reads CASSEATANTGELFF.

J is TRBJ1-5 and V is TRBV19; without DNA, the TCRdb call of TRBD1 cannot be checked. The length of the CDR3 is 15 residues. The germline CDR1 and CDR2 sequences are LNHDA and SQIVND (reference sequence). The CDR3 sequence is CAGSRGTVVNQPQHF.

This chain connects TRBV7-8 to TRBJ1-5. Germline-derived CDR1 and CDR2 are SGHVS and FQNEAQ. The CDR3 covers 14 residues. CDR3 amino acids: CASSPREGNQPQHF.

V and J are TRBV9 and TRBJ2-5; the TCRdb D gene call, TRBD2, has no DNA to confirm it. This CDR3 is 15 amino acids long. From germline, CDR1 is SGDLS and CDR2 YYNGEE. This CDR3 reads CASSVDGLGAETQYF.

This chain links TRBV6-1 with TRBJ2-1. This CDR3 contains 15 residues. CDR1 and CDR2 (germline): MNHNS, SASEGT. The CDR3 loop is CASSPTWGSYNEQFF.

The V gene is TRBV5-1, the J gene TRBJ1-4. The CDR3 loop spans 14 amino acids. Germline CDR1 reads SGHRS; CDR2 reads YFSETQ. CDR3 amino acids: CASSTTATNEKLFF. Together with reference TRBV5-1 and TRBJ1-4, the CDR3 gives the full variable domain: KAGVTQTPRYLIKTRGQQVTLSCSPISGHRSVSWYQQTPGQGLQFLFEYFSETQRNKGNFPGRFSGRQFSNSRSEMNVSTLELGDSALYLCASSTTATNEKLFFGSGTQLSVL.

V gene TRBV5-1 combines with J gene TRBJ2-3. The CDR3 extends over 14 amino acids. Germline V gene sequence: CDR1 SGHRS, CDR2 YFSETQ. The CDR3 is CASSLDVSVDTQYF.

The gene calls are TRBV7-2 and TRBJ2-5; TCRdb's D call of TRBD1 is untestable without DNA. Per the germline V gene, CDR1 is SGHTA and CDR2 is FQGNSA. The CDR3 has 16 residues. The CDR3 is CASSFSRTGRFETQYF.

This chain joins TRBV5-1 and TRBJ1-6; TCRdb's assignment of TRBD1 cannot be checked, as there is no DNA. The CDR3 consists of 14 residues. Germline loops: CDR1 SGHRS, CDR2 YFSETQ. The CDR3 is CASSTTGVGSPLHF.

The chain links TRBV7-2 to TRBJ1-1; the D call from TCRdb, TRBD1, cannot be confirmed without DNA. The CDR3 is made up of 15 amino acids. From germline, CDR1 is SGHTA and CDR2 FQGNSA. CDR3 protein: CASSFTRGLTSEAFF. Combining the CDR3 with reference TRBV7-2 and TRBJ1-1 gives the whole variable domain GAGVSQSPSNKVTEKGKDVELRCDPISGHTALYWYRQSLGQGLEFLIYFQGNSAPDKSGLPSDRFSAERTGGSVSTLTIQRTQQEDSAVYLCASSFTRGLTSEAFFGQGTRLTVV.

The rearrangement uses TRBV4-2 and TRBJ2-3. This CDR3 contains 15 residues. Germline V gives CDR1 LGHNA, CDR2 YNFKEQ. The CDR3 spells CASSQDRLYTDTQYF.

The chain links TRBV9 to TRBJ2-3; TCRdb gives TRBD2 as the D gene, but with no DNA this cannot be confirmed. The CDR3 is made up of 14 amino acids. Germline assignment: CDR1 SGDLS and CDR2 YYNGEE. The CDR3 spells CASSVVAGAPIRYF.

This chain uses TRBV29-1 with TRBJ2-6; TCRdb selects TRBD1, and the lack of DNA leaves this call unchecked. Germline values: CDR1 SQVTM, CDR2 ANQGSEA. The CDR3 loop spans 16 amino acids. CDR3 residues: CSVETDINSGANVLTF.